These 25 T cell receptor beta chains originate from one sample sequenced in a study of CD8 T cells in ankylosing spondylitis. TCRdb re-derived calls from the 5' RACE reads in MiXCR, one entry per CDR3 protein. In the table there are roughly 220,000 distinct CDR3 sequences, roughly a tenth of which are singletons. Sequencing was carried out using blood, either unsorted or a sorted T cell fraction (not recorded which). Receptors originate from a male donor with ankylosing spondylitis or in good health (not recorded which).

There are many counts of this clonotype. The V gene is TRBV5-1, the J gene TRBJ2-7; D is ambiguous. This CDR3 has 14 residues. CDR1 SGHRS and CDR2 YFSETQ come from the germline V gene. V lost 4 bases to trimming and J lost 0 bases, with 11 bases between them. The CDR3 protein is CASSSRTDSYEQYF. The DNA for the CDR3 is TGCGCCAGCAGCAGCCGGACGGACTCCTACGAGCAGTACTTC.

This clonotype was observed at least ten times. The J gene is TRBJ1-6, the V gene TRBV5-4, with D maybe TRBD1 (6 bases). The CDR3 loop spans 15 amino acids. Germline V gene data show CDR1 as SGHNT and CDR2 as YYREEE (reference sequence). V dropped 2 bases and J dropped 6 bases, with 12 bases sitting between them. The CDR3 protein is CASSFDRFSNSPLHF. CDR3 nucleotides: TGTGCCAGCAGCTTTGACAGGTTTAGTAATTCACCCCTCCACTTT.

Many counts were recorded for this clonotype. The rearrangement links TRBV11-2 to TRBJ2-7; TRBD1 matches 8 bases. The CDR3 sequence is 13 residues long. Germline V CDR1 and CDR2: SGHAT, FQNNGV. CDR3 nucleotide sequence: TGTGCAAGTCTGGGACAGGTTTCCTACGAGCAGTACTTC. It specifies CASLGQVSYEQYF.

This clonotype was detected ten times or more. V usage is TRBV6-5 and J usage is TRBJ2-7, with a tentative D call TRBD1 (6 bases). Trimming stripped 2 bases from V and 1 base from J, with 15 bases between. This CDR3 spans 16 amino acids. Germline V lookup: CDR1 MNHEY, CDR2 SVGAGI. The CDR3 region is CASSYRGSPSSYEQYF. CDR3 in DNA: TGTGCCAGCAGTTACAGGGGGTCGCCTTCGTCCTACGAGCAGTACTTC.

V and J are TRBV28 and TRBJ1-1; a possible D gene is TRBD1 (5 bases). The CDR3 length is 13 residues. CDR1 and CDR2 from the germline V gene are MDHEN and SYDVKM. Trimming pared 8 bases from V and 10 bases from J, leaving 20 bases between. CDR3 sequence reads: CASAWGAIYGAFF. DNA of the CDR3: TGTGCCAGCGCGTGGGGCGCAATCTACGGAGCTTTCTTT.

In this sample, this clonotype turned up many times. CDR3 in amino acids: CASEGPQKRAQHF. In DNA, the CDR3 is TGTGCCAGCGAGGGGCCGCAGAAACGGGCCCAGCATTTT. The rearrangement links TRBV2 to TRBJ1-5; D may be TRBD1 (5 bases). This CDR3 region has 13 residues. V was clipped by 8 bases and J by 11 bases, with 19 bases between them. Per germline, CDR1 SNHLY and CDR2 FYNNEI.

On this clonotype: It may be a read error: a sequence one base away is much more abundant. The chain recombines TRBV4-1 with TRBJ2-3; 7 bases fit TRBD2. The CDR3 has 16 residues. Germline loops: CDR1 MGHRA, CDR2 YSYEKL. This CDR3 reads CASSHSTGTNTNTQYF. The DNA for the CDR3 is TGCGCCAGCAGCCACTCAACCGGGACTAACACAAATACGCAGTATTTT.

This clonotype came up a few times. The chain recombines TRBV2 with TRBJ2-2; TRBD2 matches 7 bases. This CDR3 spans 15 amino acids. Trimming took 4 bases from V and 6 from J; bases not matched to a gene: 8. The germline V gene has CDR1 SNHLY and CDR2 FYNNEI. CDR3 residues: CASSAAGGFAGELFF. Written as DNA, the CDR3 is TGTGCCAGCAGTGCCGCCGGGGGGTTCGCCGGGGAGCTGTTTTTT. Supplemented by reference TRBV2 and TRBJ2-2, the full variable domain reads EPEVTQTPSHQVTQMGQEVILRCVPISNHLYFYWYRQILGQKVEFLVSFYNNEISEKSEIFDDQFSVERPDGSNFTLKIRSTKLEDSAMYFCASSAAGGFAGELFFGEGSRLTVL.

This clonotype was observed a handful of times. V and J are TRBV7-2 and TRBJ2-7; no clear D. The CDR3 spans 14 residues. The V gene lost 2 bases and the J gene lost 0 bases, with 8 bases spanning the gap. CDR1 is SGHTA and CDR2 is FQGNSA in the germline V gene. The CDR3, as DNA: TGTGCCAGCAGCTTAAGGTCCGGCTCCTACGAGCAGTACTTC. Its protein product is CASSLRSGSYEQYF.

This clonotype was seen a few times. V usage is TRBV20-1 and J usage is TRBJ2-5; 14 nucleotides match TRBD2. This CDR3 is built from 16 residues. The V and J ends lost 1 base and 1 base, in that order; junction bases with no gene match: 2. Germline CDR1 is DFQATT and CDR2 is SNEGSKA (reference sequence). CDR3 sequence: CSARGTSGGIQETQYF. The CDR3 bases are TGCAGTGCTAGAGGGACTAGCGGGGGGATCCAAGAGACCCAGTACTTC.

This clonotype was detected many times. The chain links TRBV5-1 to TRBJ2-1; unclear D gene. CDR3 size: 11 residues. Germline V gene data show CDR1 as SGHRS and CDR2 as YFSETQ. V lost 5 bases and J 9 bases, leaving 9 bases between the germline ends. CDR3 sequence reads: CASRVFGEQFF. CDR3 bases: TGCGCCAGCAGGGTCTTCGGTGAGCAGTTCTTC.

This clonotype was picked up many times. V is TRBV12-3 or TRBV12-4 and J is TRBJ2-5, with 10 bases identical to TRBD1. This CDR3 spans 16 amino acids. J was trimmed by 1 base and V by 4 bases; bases with no gene match: 6. The CDR3 region is CASSWTRDRGQETQYF. The CDR3 DNA reads as TGTGCCAGCAGTTGGACCCGGGACAGGGGCCAAGAGACCCAGTACTTC.

This clonotype was observed many times. The chain uses TRBV5-1 and TRBJ2-3, with D maybe TRBD1 (5 bases). This CDR3 contains 14 residues. Trimming shortened V by 4 bases and J by 6 bases, and 15 bases separated the two germline ends. Germline V gene data show CDR1 as SGHRS and CDR2 as YFSETQ. CDR3 bases: TGCGCCAGCAGCCTGAGGTCAGGGCGGGATACGCAGTATTTT. Translation gives CASSLRSGRDTQYF.

This clonotype was detected ten times or more. The J gene is TRBJ2-5, the V gene TRBV12-3 or TRBV12-4; TRBD2 aligns across 8 bases. Trimming at V came to 2 bases and at J to 5 bases, leaving 10 bases not matched to a gene. CDR3 length: 16 residues. The chain's CDR3 is CASSLSIAGRRETQYF. The CDR3 DNA is TGTGCCAGCAGTTTAAGTATAGCGGGGCGTCGGGAGACCCAGTACTTC.

The V call is TRBV5-1, the J call TRBJ1-1; maybe TRBD1 (6 bases). This CDR3 comprises 14 residues. Trimming pared 4 bases from V and 6 bases from J, leaving 16 bases between. CDR1 is SGHRS, CDR2 YFSETQ, per germline. CDR3: CASSDARGSSEAFF. As DNA, the CDR3 is TGCGCCAGCAGCGACGCCAGGGGATCCTCTGAAGCTTTCTTT.

This clonotype appeared a few times. This rearrangement joins TRBV9 to TRBJ2-1; D ambiguous. V gave up 4 bases and J gave up 3 bases, with 11 bases separating them. Germline CDR1 reads SGDLS; CDR2 reads YYNGEE. The CDR3 totals 14 residues. The CDR3 protein is CASSSGRNYNEQFF. The CDR3 nucleotides are TGTGCCAGCAGCTCCGGACGGAACTACAATGAGCAGTTCTTC.

This clonotype was seen ten or more times. The chain links TRBV12-3 or TRBV12-4 to TRBJ2-2; the D gene is possibly TRBD2 (5 bases). This CDR3 contains 15 residues. Trimming cost V 6 bases and J 1 base, with 12 bases left between them. CDR3 in amino acids: CASSPRERNTGELFF. The DNA of the CDR3 is TGTGCCAGCAGCCCCCGGGAAAGGAACACCGGGGAGCTGTTTTTT.

The genes are TRBV3-1 and TRBJ2-2, with 8 bases matching TRBD2. V lost 2 bases and J lost 5; bases outside the gene matches: 10. The CDR3 runs 17 residues. Germline V gene data show CDR1 as LGHDT and CDR2 as YNNKEL (reference sequence). CDR3 bases: TGTGCCAGCAGCCAATACGGCGCGGGGGGTGAAACCGGGGAGCTGTTTTTT. Encoded protein: CASSQYGAGGETGELFF.

This clonotype was counted many times. The V call is TRBV5-1, the J call TRBJ1-2, with TRBD1 matching over 7 bases. Germline CDR1 and CDR2: SGHRS and YFSETQ. This CDR3 has 14 residues. V lost 3 bases to trimming and J lost 5 bases; unmatched junction nucleotides: 7. DNA of the CDR3: TGCGCCAGCAGCTCGACAGGGTCGAATTATGGCTACACCTTC. Protein sequence: CASSSTGSNYGYTF.

For this clonotype: Given a much more abundant clone one base away, this may be a read error. V and J are TRBV20-1 and TRBJ1-5; D not certain. This CDR3 has 13 residues. V lost 8 bases, J lost 6 bases, and 17 bases lay in between. Germline CDR1 and CDR2: DFQATT and SNEGSKA (reference sequence). The CDR3 DNA reads TGCAGTCCGACGGATCTCGGCATTCAGCCCCAGCATTTT. Encoded protein: CSPTDLGIQPQHF.

On this clonotype itself: This may be a read error: a much more frequent sequence differs by one nucleotide. The J gene is TRBJ1-1, the V gene TRBV7-6; D gene unclear. The V gene's germline CDR1 is SGHVS and CDR2 FNYEAQ. This CDR3 comprises 14 residues. The CDR3 loop reads CASSLSISNTKAFF. CDR3 DNA: TGTGCCAGCAGCTTAAGCATTAGTAACACTAAAGCTTTCTTT.

Comment on this clonotype: A clone one base away is much larger, so this may be a read error. The genes are TRBV5-1 and TRBJ2-7; 8 bases are shared with TRBD1. Trimming cost V 7 bases and J 3 bases; bases outside gene matches: 6. Germline CDR1 SGHRS, CDR2 YFSETQ. The CDR3 covers 13 residues. CDR3 region: CASSATGDYEQYF. The CDR3 coding sequence is TGCGCCAGCTCCGCGACAGGGGACTACGAGCAGTACTTC.

In its sample, this clonotype was seen many times. This chain connects TRBV11-2 to TRBJ1-1; perhaps TRBD1 as D (5 bases). V shed 5 bases and J shed 0 bases, with 22 bases lying between them. Germline loops: CDR1 SGHAT, CDR2 FQNNGV. The CDR3 runs 18 residues. CDR3 sequence reads: CASSPSFGGGVMNTEAFF. The CDR3, as DNA: TGTGCCAGCAGCCCGAGTTTTGGTGGGGGAGTCATGAACACTGAAGCTTTCTTT.

This clonotype was picked up many times. The genes are TRBV7-6 and TRBJ1-5, with a tentative D call TRBD1 (6 bases). Germline V gives CDR1 SGHVS, CDR2 FNYEAQ. The V gene lost 5 bases and the J gene lost 6 bases, with 11 bases spanning the gap. The CDR3 is 13 amino acids. The chain's CDR3 is CASSELQGQPQHF. CDR3 coding DNA: TGTGCCAGCAGCGAATTACAGGGTCAGCCCCAGCATTTT.

The sample holds many counts of this clonotype. The V gene is TRBV6-5, the J gene TRBJ1-1, with D hard to call. The V gene lost 0 bases and the J gene lost 1 base, with 6 bases spanning the gap. The germline V gene encodes CDR1 MNHEY and CDR2 SVGAGI. The CDR3 length is 14 residues. CDR3 in amino acids: CASSYSYENTEAFF. As DNA, the CDR3 is TGTGCCAGCAGTTACTCGTACGAGAACACTGAAGCTTTCTTT.